A single sample is the source of the 5 T cell receptor beta chains below, sequenced in a study of low-dose radiotherapy and immunotherapy resistance in tumors. Priming of first-strand cDNA relied on TRAV- and TRBV-specific primers (covering alpha and beta chains). Amplification, which lasted 15 to 20 PCR cycles, used a constant-region primer and V-primer adapter to amplify TCRs. A single record per CDR3 protein comes from TCRdb applying MiXCR to the reads. The data contain about 89,000 distinct CDR3 sequences, 9.4% of them singletons. Time point defined: before trial treatment. Source: PBMCs, taken before treatment. These receptors were collected from a male donor with prostate cancer.

This clonotype was counted at least ten times. The chain employs TRBV12-3 or TRBV12-4 and TRBJ1-1; D might be TRBD1 (5 bases). CDR3 size: 12 residues. V was trimmed by 1 base and J by 11 bases, leaving 11 bases between them. In nucleotides, the CDR3 is TGTGCCAGCAGTTTAGATAGGGGACTGGCTTTCTTT. Translating it yields CASSLDRGLAFF.

This clonotype showed up many times. The chain combines TRBV19 with TRBJ2-1; 8 bases fit TRBD1. V lost 3 bases to trimming and J lost 7 bases; unmatched junction nucleotides: 11. Per germline, CDR1 LNHDA and CDR2 SQIVND (reference sequence). CDR3 length: 16 amino acids. The CDR3 is CASSMDTWTGRNEQFF. In nucleotides, the CDR3 is TGTGCCAGTAGTATGGACACATGGACAGGGCGAAATGAGCAGTTCTTC.

This clonotype came up many times. V is TRBV29-1 and J is TRBJ2-1; TRBD2 matches 13 bases. Trimming cost V 4 bases and J 0 bases; bases outside gene matches: 3. This CDR3 is built from 16 residues. Germline V gene data show CDR1 as SQVTM and CDR2 as ANQGSEA. In DNA form, the CDR3 reads TGCAGCGTTGTACTAGCGGGAGGGTACTCCTACAATGAGCAGTTCTTC. Amino acids: CSVVLAGGYSYNEQFF.

This clonotype was counted at least ten times. The chain recombines TRBV4-3 with TRBJ2-3; 8 nucleotides agree with TRBD2. The CDR3 extends over 16 amino acids. V gave up 3 bases and J gave up 4 bases; unmatched junction bases: 9. The V gene's germline CDR1 is LGHNA and CDR2 YSLEER. The CDR3 loop is CASSQESGSRADTQYF. The DNA for the CDR3 is TGCGCCAGCAGCCAGGAAAGCGGGAGTCGCGCAGATACGCAGTATTTT.

This clonotype was seen repeatedly, ten times or more. The rearrangement joins TRBV28 to TRBJ2-7; the D gene could be TRBD1 or TRBD2 (5 bases each). The germline gives CDR1 MDHEN, CDR2 SYDVKM. The CDR3 is 14 amino acids. Trimming took off 6 bases at V and 1 base at J, with 13 bases between the two ends. The CDR3 sequence: CASRRPGASYEQYF. The CDR3, as DNA: TGTGCCAGCAGGCGACCCGGGGCATCCTACGAGCAGTACTTC. The complete variable domain, with remaining parts taken from reference TRBV28 and TRBJ2-7, reads DVKVTQSSRYLVKRTGEKVFLECVQDMDHENMFWYRQDPGLGLRLIYFSYDVKMKEKGDIPEGYSVSREKKERFSLILESASTNQTSMYLCASRRPGASYEQYFGPGTRLTVT.